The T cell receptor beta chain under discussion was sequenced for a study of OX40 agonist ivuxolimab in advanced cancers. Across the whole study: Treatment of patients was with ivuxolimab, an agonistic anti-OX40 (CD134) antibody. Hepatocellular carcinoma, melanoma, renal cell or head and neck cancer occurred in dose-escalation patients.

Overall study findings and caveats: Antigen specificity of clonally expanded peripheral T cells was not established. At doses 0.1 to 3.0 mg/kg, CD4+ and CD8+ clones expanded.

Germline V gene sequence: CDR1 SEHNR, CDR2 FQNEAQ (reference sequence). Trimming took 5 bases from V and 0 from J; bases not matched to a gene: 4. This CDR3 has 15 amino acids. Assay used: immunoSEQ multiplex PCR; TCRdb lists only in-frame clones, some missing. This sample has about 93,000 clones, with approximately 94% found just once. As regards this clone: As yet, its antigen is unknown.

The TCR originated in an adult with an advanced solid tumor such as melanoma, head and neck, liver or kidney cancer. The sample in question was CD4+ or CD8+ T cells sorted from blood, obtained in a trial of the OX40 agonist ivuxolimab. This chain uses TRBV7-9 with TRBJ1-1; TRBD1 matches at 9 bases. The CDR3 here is CASSRDRGVNTEAFF. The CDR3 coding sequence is TGTGCCAGCAGCCGCGACAGGGGGGTGAACACTGAAGCTTTCTTT.